Sequencing of this TCR beta chain was carried out in a study of cytomegalovirus exposure and HLA in healthy donors. The study's findings and limits: Data from an earlier analysis indicated that most TCR beta V segments were productive either about 87% or about 30% of the time. Later analysis associated a missense DCLRE1C variant with TCR beta V- and J-gene trimming. V segments that were indistinguishable, TRBV6-2 and TRBV6-3 among them, were omitted from analysis.

Nominally healthy donors were sampled, though unrecorded immune exposures were likely. Per the germline V gene, CDR1 is MNHNY and CDR2 is SVGAGI (reference sequence). The CDR3 contains 16 residues. V was shortened by 9 bases and J by 2 bases, with 19 bases between the two germline ends. For this clone: The target antigen is unknown.

Primers: 60 Vbeta forward and 13 Jbeta reverse. Generated by immunoSEQ multiplex PCR, the TCRdb table keeps only in-frame clones and is missing some. This table has 100,000 to 150,000 clones, around 78% appearing once. The chain recombines TRBV6-6 with TRBJ2-2; D might be TRBD1 (6 bases). The receptor was derived from a man aged 18 to 29 in good health and CMV-seropositive. Input material: PBMCs. CDR3 in DNA: TGTGCCAGTAACCAGGGACACCCCCATAACACCGGGGAGCTGTTTTTT. Its translation is CASNQGHPHNTGELFF.